This T cell receptor beta chain emerged from a study of blood T cell repertoires in COVID-19. As for the study in general: Both acute and convalescent COVID-19 samples were obtained from the United States, Italy and Spain. The analysed material was cDNA or gDNA that came from T cells, B-cell-depleted T cells, or PBMCs.

Germline lookup yields CDR1 MDHEN and CDR2 SYDVKM. This CDR3 has 15 amino acids. Trimming cost V 6 bases and J 1 base, with 15 bases left between them. Original methodology: Reference gene primer amplification in the assay estimated nucleated cell counts. Sequencing was performed with immunoSEQ multiplex PCR; in TCRdb, only in-frame clones are kept and a portion is missing. The V and J calls and clone size were taken over from that table, and D and trimming were inferred from the DNA. This table has fewer than 45,000 clones, 81% appearing once. The clonotype comes from a man between 35 and 55 years old with active or convalescent COVID-19. V and J are TRBV28 and TRBJ2-5, with a possible D match to TRBD2 (5 bases). Sequencing input: peripheral blood. CDR3 in amino acids: CASRSVGLSQETQYF. The CDR3 DNA reads TGTGCCAGCAGGTCGGTTGGACTCTCCCAAGAGACCCAGTACTTC.